The 19 T cell receptor beta chains in this list originate from one sample, sequenced in a study of control samples from healthy donors and cancer patients. Clones were sequenced by immunoSEQ multiplex PCR, and TCRdb holds only the in-frame ones, with some missing. The sample lists about 160,000 clones, around 90% occurring once. Specimen: blood. The source is a man under 40 in good health.

The rearrangement joins TRBV6-5 to TRBJ1-4; possibly TRBD1 for D (6 bases). V dropped 4 bases and J dropped 7 bases, with 13 bases sitting between them. The CDR3 has 14 residues. The germline V gene encodes CDR1 MNHEY and CDR2 SVGAGI. CDR3 amino acids: CASSFAGVSEKLFF. In DNA form, the CDR3 reads TGTGCCAGCAGTTTTGCAGGGGTTAGTGAAAAACTGTTTTTT.

V and J are TRBV9 and TRBJ2-1; the D gene is possibly TRBD2 (6 bases). Trimming removed 0 bases from V and 9 bases from J, with 7 bases in between. Germline V gene data show CDR1 as SGDLS and CDR2 as YYNGEE. The CDR3 is made up of 12 amino acids. CDR3 nucleotides: TGTGCCAGCAGCGTAGTGGGGGGTGAGCAGTTCTTC. This gives the protein CASSVVGGEQFF. The full variable domain, its missing parts supplied by reference TRBV9 and TRBJ2-1, is DSGVTQTPKHLITATGQRVTLRCSPRSGDLSVYWYQQSLDQGLQFLIQYYNGEERAKGNILERFSAQQFPDLHSELNLSSLELGDSALYFCASSVVGGEQFFGPGTRLTVL.

The CDR3 spells CASSSSLIWGYTF. The CDR3 DNA follows: TGTGCCAGCAGCTCCAGCCTTATTTGGGGCTACACCTTC. This chain joins TRBV5-8 and TRBJ1-2; D not certain. Germline CDR1 is SGHTS and CDR2 is YDEGEE. V lost 3 bases and J 8 bases, leaving 14 bases between the germline ends. The CDR3 contains 13 residues.

The rearrangement uses TRBV9 and TRBJ1-2; D unclear. Germline values: CDR1 SGDLS, CDR2 YYNGEE. This CDR3 comprises 14 residues. Trimming pared 3 bases from V and 6 bases from J, leaving 15 bases between. This chain's CDR3 is CASSENLWTDGYTF. CDR3 nucleotide sequence: TGTGCCAGCAGCGAAAACCTCTGGACTGATGGCTACACCTTC.

The gene calls are TRBV11-2 and TRBJ2-7, with D unresolved. The CDR3 has 13 residues. V lost 2 bases and J lost 4, with 9 bases in between. CDR1 and CDR2 (germline): SGHAT, FQNNGV. The CDR3 spells CASSLTVGYEQYF. As DNA, the CDR3 is TGTGCCAGCAGCTTAACAGTCGGTTACGAGCAGTACTTC.

The rearrangement uses TRBV24-1 and TRBJ1-1; 9 nucleotides match TRBD1. CDR3 length: 15 amino acids. J lost 7 bases, V lost 5 bases, and 10 bases had no gene match. CDR1 and CDR2 (germline): KGHDR, SFDVKD. The CDR3 region is CATSASTGGRSEAFF. The CDR3 coding sequence is TGTGCCACCAGTGCCTCAACAGGGGGCCGGAGTGAAGCTTTCTTT.

The rearrangement joins TRBV15 to TRBJ2-2; 7 nucleotides agree with TRBD2. Germline V gene lookup returns CDR1 LNHNV and CDR2 YYDKDF (reference sequence). V gave up 5 bases and J gave up 3 bases; unmatched junction bases: 9. The CDR3 contains 16 residues. The CDR3 loop is CATSLAGRRDTGELFF. The CDR3 coding sequence is TGTGCCACCAGCTTAGCGGGTAGAAGGGACACCGGGGAGCTGTTTTTT.

CDR3 in DNA: TGTGCCAGCAGCTTATACTCCGATACGCAGTATTTT. Protein: CASSLYSDTQYF. The chain links TRBV7-2 to TRBJ2-3; unclear D gene. This CDR3 is built from 12 residues. Germline CDR1 is SGHTA and CDR2 is FQGNSA. Trimming left V 2 bases short and J 6 bases short, with 6 bases between.

This chain uses TRBV5-1 with TRBJ2-7; 8 bases are shared with TRBD1. From germline, CDR1 is SGHRS and CDR2 YFSETQ. The CDR3 contains 15 residues. The ends lost 0 bases at V and 1 base at J; junction bases unmatched: 3. Written as DNA, the CDR3 is TGCGCCAGCAGCTTGGAGGGACAGGCTTCCTACGAGCAGTACTTC. Residues: CASSLEGQASYEQYF.

The chain combines TRBV19 with TRBJ1-5, with D perhaps TRBD1 (5 bases). The V gene's germline CDR1 is LNHDA and CDR2 SQIVND (reference sequence). V was clipped by 5 bases and J by 3 bases, with 8 bases between them. The CDR3 totals 13 residues. The CDR3 here is CASSDRNNQPQHF. The CDR3 DNA is TGTGCCAGTAGTGACAGAAACAATCAGCCCCAGCATTTT.

The rearrangement links TRBV9 to TRBJ2-1; D perhaps matches TRBD2 (5 bases). CDR3 length: 13 amino acids. V lost 4 bases and J 6 bases, leaving 11 bases between the germline ends. Germline V gene lookup returns CDR1 SGDLS and CDR2 YYNGEE. The CDR3 DNA reads TGTGCCAGCAGCCTCGAGGGTACCAATGAGCAGTTCTTC. Residues: CASSLEGTNEQFF.

The rearrangement joins TRBV6-5 to TRBJ1-2; D may be TRBD1 (6 bases). Looked up from germline, CDR1 is MNHEY and CDR2 is SVGAGI. V shed 0 bases and J shed 6 bases, with 14 bases lying between them. The CDR3 length is 15 residues. Here the CDR3 reads CASSYSGQGMDGYTF. Written as DNA, the CDR3 is TGTGCCAGCAGTTACTCGGGGCAGGGGATGGATGGCTACACCTTC.

V is TRBV19 and J is TRBJ1-5; a possible D gene is TRBD1 (6 bases). The V gene lost 8 bases and the J gene lost 6 bases, with 14 bases spanning the gap. The CDR3 is 13 residues long. Germline CDR1 is LNHDA and CDR2 is SQIVND (reference sequence). Written as DNA, the CDR3 is TGTGCCAGTGGTAGGGGGAGGGCTCAGCCCCAGCATTTT. Its protein product is CASGRGRAQPQHF.

This chain links TRBV4-2 with TRBJ1-4; D gene unclear. Trimming removed 3 bases from V and 0 bases from J, with 11 bases in between. Germline CDR1 LGHNA, CDR2 YNFKEQ. The CDR3 runs to 16 residues. In DNA form, the CDR3 reads TGTGCCAGCAGCCAGGCGGGCGGAACAACTAATGAAAAACTGTTTTTT. This translates into CASSQAGGTTNEKLFF.

The chain links TRBV14 to TRBJ1-2, with no clear D. The CDR3 length is 18 residues. From germline, CDR1 is SGHDN and CDR2 FVKESK. Trimming removed 1 base at V and 2 bases at J, with 20 bases between. CDR3 sequence (DNA): TGTGCCAGCAGCCAAGTGGGTCTGTCTCAGGAGCCCAACTATGGCTACACCTTC. It encodes CASSQVGLSQEPNYGYTF.

The chain recombines TRBV11-3 with TRBJ2-1; 15 bases match TRBD2. CDR3 length: 16 residues. Germline V lookup: CDR1 SGHNT, CDR2 YENEEA. The V and J ends lost 5 bases and 10 bases, in that order; junction bases with no gene match: 9. The CDR3 reads CASSRRTSGGASEQFF. The DNA of the CDR3 is TGTGCCAGCAGCAGACGGACTAGCGGGGGGGCCAGCGAGCAGTTCTTC.

This chain connects TRBV6-6 to TRBJ1-1; TRBD1 matches at 9 bases. After removal of 10 bases from V and 0 bases from J, the junction contained 9 bases not matched to a gene. The CDR3 loop spans 15 amino acids. CDR1 and CDR2 from the germline V gene are MNHNY and SVGAGI (reference sequence). CDR3 sequence: CATWDREFLNTEAFF. The CDR3 DNA reads TGTGCCACCTGGGACAGGGAGTTCCTGAACACTGAAGCTTTCTTT.

The rearrangement uses TRBV11-3 and TRBJ2-1; 10 bases agree with TRBD2. The trim removed 5 bases at V and 5 bases at J, leaving 9 bases unmatched. Germline CDR1 is SGHNT and CDR2 is YENEEA. This CDR3 contains 16 residues. The CDR3 here is CASSPPASGSHNEQFF. Written as DNA, the CDR3 is TGTGCCAGCAGCCCTCCGGCTAGCGGGAGCCACAATGAGCAGTTCTTC.

The chain uses TRBV18 and TRBJ2-5, with D uncertain. The V end was cut by 3 bases, the J end by 3 bases, with 8 bases between. The CDR3 is 13 residues long. Per germline, CDR1 KGHSH and CDR2 LQKENI. DNA of the CDR3: TGTGCCAGCTCACCTCGGGTTGAAGAGACCCAGTACTTC. Its translation is CASSPRVEETQYF.